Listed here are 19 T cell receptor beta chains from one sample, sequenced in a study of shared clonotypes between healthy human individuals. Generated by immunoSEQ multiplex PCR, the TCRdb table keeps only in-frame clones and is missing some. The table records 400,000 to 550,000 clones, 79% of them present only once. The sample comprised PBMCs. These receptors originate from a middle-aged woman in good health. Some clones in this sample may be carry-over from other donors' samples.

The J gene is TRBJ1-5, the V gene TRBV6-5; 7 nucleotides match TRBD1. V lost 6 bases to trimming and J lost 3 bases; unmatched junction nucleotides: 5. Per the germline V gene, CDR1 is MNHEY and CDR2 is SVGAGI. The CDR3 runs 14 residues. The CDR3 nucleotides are TGTGCCAGCAGCGACAGGGCTTCCAATCAGCCCCAGCATTTT. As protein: CASSDRASNQPQHF.

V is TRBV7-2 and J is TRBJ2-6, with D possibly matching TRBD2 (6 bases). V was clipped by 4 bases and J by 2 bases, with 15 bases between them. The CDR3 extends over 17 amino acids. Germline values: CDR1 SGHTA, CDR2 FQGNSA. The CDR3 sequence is CASSSPRGITGANVLTF. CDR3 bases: TGTGCCAGCAGCTCCCCTCGGGGGATCACTGGGGCCAACGTCCTGACTTTC. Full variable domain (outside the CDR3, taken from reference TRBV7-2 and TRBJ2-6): GAGVSQSPSNKVTEKGKDVELRCDPISGHTALYWYRQSLGQGLEFLIYFQGNSAPDKSGLPSDRFSAERTGGSVSTLTIQRTQQEDSAVYLCASSSPRGITGANVLTFGAGSRLTVL.

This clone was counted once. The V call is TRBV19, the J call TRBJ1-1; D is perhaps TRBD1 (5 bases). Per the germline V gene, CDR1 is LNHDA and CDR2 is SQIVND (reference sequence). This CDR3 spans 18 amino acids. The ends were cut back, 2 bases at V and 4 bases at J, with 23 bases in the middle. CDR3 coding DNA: TGTGCCAGTAGTATAAGGATTGGGCAGGGTGTAAGCTCCACTGAAGCTTTCTTT. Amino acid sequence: CASSIRIGQGVSSTEAFF.

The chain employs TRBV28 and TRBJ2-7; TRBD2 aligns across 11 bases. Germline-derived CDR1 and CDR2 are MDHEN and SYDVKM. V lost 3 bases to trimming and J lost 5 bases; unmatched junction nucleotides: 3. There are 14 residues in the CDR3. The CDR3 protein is CASSFSGRADEQYF. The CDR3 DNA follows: TGTGCCAGCAGTTTTAGCGGGAGGGCCGACGAGCAGTACTTC.

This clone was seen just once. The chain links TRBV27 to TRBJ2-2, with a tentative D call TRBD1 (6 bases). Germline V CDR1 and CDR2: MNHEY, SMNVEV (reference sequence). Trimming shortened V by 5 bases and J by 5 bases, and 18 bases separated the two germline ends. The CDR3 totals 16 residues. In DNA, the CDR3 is TGTGCCAGCAGTACACTGGGGGCCACAGGTACCGGGGAGCTGTTTTTT. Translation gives CASSTLGATGTGELFF.

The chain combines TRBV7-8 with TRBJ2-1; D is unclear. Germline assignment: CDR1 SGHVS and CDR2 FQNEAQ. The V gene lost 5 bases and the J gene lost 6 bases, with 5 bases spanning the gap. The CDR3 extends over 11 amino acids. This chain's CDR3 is CASSRINEQFF. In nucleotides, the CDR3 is TGTGCCAGCAGCCGAATCAATGAGCAGTTCTTC.

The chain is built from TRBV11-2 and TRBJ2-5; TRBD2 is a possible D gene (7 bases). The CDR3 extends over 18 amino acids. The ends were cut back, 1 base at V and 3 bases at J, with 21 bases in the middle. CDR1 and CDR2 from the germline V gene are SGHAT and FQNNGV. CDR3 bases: TGTGCCAGCAGCTTAGTCAGATCAAGTAGGGGGAGGGAAGAGACCCAGTACTTC. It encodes CASSLVRSSRGREETQYF.

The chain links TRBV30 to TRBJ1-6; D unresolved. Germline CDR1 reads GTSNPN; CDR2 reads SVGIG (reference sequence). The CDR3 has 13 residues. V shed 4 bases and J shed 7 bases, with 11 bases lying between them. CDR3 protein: CAWMPLGNSPLHF. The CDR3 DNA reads TGTGCCTGGATGCCCCTGGGGAATTCACCCCTCCACTTT. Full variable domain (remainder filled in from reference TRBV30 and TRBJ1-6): SQTIHQWPATLVQPVGSPLSLECTVEGTSNPNLYWYRQAAGRGLQLLFYSVGIGQISSEVPQNLSASRPQDRQFILSSKKLLLSDSGFYLCAWMPLGNSPLHFGNGTRLTVT.

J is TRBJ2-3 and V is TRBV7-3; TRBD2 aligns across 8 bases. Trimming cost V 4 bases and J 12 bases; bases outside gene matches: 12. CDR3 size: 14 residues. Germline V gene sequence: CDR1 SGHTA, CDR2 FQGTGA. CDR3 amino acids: CASSSGTSGTSQYF. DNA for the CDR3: TGTGCCAGCAGCTCGGGGACATCCGGGACTAGTCAGTATTTT. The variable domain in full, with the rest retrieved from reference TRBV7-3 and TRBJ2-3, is GAGVSQTPSNKVTEKGKYVELRCDPISGHTALYWYRQSLGQGPEFLIYFQGTGAADDSGLPNDRFFAVRPEGSVSTLKIQRTERGDSAVYLCASSSGTSGTSQYFGPGTRLTVL.

Here the CDR3 DNA reads TGCGCCAGCAGTGAGTCCCTAGCGGGAGTGCTGAATGAGCAGTTCTTC. Protein sequence: CASSESLAGVLNEQFF. The rearrangement joins TRBV10-1 to TRBJ2-1, with 10 nucleotides matching TRBD2. The germline V gene encodes CDR1 WNHNN and CDR2 SYGVQD (reference sequence). V lost 0 bases, J lost 7 bases, and 6 bases stayed unmatched. The length of the CDR3 is 16 residues.

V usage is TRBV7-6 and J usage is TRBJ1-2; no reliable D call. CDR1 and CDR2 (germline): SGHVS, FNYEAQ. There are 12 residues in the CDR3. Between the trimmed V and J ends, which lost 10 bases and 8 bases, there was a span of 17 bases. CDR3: CAIPRVHGGYTF. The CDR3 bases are TGTGCCATCCCGCGGGTCCATGGGGGCTACACCTTC.

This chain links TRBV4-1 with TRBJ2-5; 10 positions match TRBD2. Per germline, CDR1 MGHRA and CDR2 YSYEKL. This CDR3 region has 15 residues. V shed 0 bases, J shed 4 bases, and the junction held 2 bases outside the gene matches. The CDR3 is CASSQDGLAAETQYF. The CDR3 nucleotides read TGCGCCAGCAGCCAAGATGGACTAGCGGCAGAGACCCAGTACTTC.

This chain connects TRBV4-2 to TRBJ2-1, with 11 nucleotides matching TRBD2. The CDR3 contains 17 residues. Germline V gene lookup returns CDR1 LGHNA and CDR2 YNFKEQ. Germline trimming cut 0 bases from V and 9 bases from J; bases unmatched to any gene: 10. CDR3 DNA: TGTGCCAGCAGCCAAGAGGCGGCTAGCGGGAGGTTGGGTGAGCAGTTCTTC. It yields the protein CASSQEAASGRLGEQFF.

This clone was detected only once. This CDR3 reads CASSWGDWARGSYEQYF. The CDR3 DNA sequence: TGTGCCAGCAGTTGGGGTGATTGGGCGAGGGGCTCCTACGAGCAGTACTTC. V and J are TRBV28 and TRBJ2-7; D may be TRBD1 or TRBD2 (5 bases each). Germline CDR1 reads MDHEN; CDR2 reads SYDVKM. The CDR3 consists of 17 residues. The germline V and J ends were trimmed by 4 bases and 0 bases, with 19 bases remaining between them.

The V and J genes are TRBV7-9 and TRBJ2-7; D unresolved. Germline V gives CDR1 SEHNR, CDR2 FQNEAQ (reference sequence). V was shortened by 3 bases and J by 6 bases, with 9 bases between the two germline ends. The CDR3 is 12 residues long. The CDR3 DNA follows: TGTGCCAGCAGCTTGGCTGCTGGCGAGCAGTACTTC. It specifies CASSLAAGEQYF.

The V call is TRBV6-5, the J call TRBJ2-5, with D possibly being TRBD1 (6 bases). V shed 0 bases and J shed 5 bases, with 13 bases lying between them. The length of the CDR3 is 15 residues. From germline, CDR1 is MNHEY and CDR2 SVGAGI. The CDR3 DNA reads TGTGCCAGCAGTTACTCGAGGTCAGGGGTGGAGACCCAGTACTTC. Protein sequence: CASSYSRSGVETQYF.

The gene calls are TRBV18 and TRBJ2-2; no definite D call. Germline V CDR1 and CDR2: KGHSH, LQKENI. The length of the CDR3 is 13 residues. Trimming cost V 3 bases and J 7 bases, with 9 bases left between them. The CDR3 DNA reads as TGTGCCAGCTCACCGTCGACAAACGGGGAGCTGTTTTTT. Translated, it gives CASSPSTNGELFF.

In nucleotides, the CDR3 is TGTGCCAGCAGTTCAGGGGTACCCCCTGAAGCTTTCTTT. As protein: CASSSGVPPEAFF. The chain is built from TRBV28 and TRBJ1-1; a weak D match, TRBD1 (6 bases). V was pared by 4 bases and J by 6 bases, with 12 bases between. The CDR3 has 13 residues. Germline values: CDR1 MDHEN, CDR2 SYDVKM.

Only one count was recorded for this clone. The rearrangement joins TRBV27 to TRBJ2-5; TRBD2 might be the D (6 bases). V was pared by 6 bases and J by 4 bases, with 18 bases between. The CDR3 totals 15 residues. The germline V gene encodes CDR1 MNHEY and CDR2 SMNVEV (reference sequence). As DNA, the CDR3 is TGTGCCAGCAGCCCCCTACGGGAGTGGAGAGAGACCCAGTACTTC. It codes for CASSPLREWRETQYF.